Listed here are 24 T cell receptor beta chains from one sample, sequenced in a study of cytomegalovirus exposure and HLA in healthy donors. PCR primers comprised 60 Vbeta and 13 Jbeta primers. Method: immunoSEQ multiplex PCR; TCRdb's copy keeps in-frame clones and lacks some. The sample contains 150,000 to 200,000 clones, around 77% of which appear only once. Sample: PBMCs. The receptor source for this set is a man in his sixties in good health and CMV-seronegative.

Notes on this clone: Relative to the germline gene, one junction end is altered; a read error may explain this. The chain combines TRBV7-9 with TRBJ2-7; TRBD1 matches at 8 bases. Germline CDR1 SEHNR, CDR2 FQNEAQ (reference sequence). The CDR3 is made up of 14 amino acids. The CDR3 protein is CSSSLGTGPYEQYF. DNA of the CDR3: TGTTCCAGCAGCCTGGGGACAGGTCCCTACGAGCAGTACTTC. Filled out from reference TRBV7-9 and TRBJ2-7, the complete variable domain reads DTGVSQNPRHKITKRGQNVTFRCDPISEHNRLYWYRQTLGQGPEFLTYFQNEAQLEKSRLLSDRFSAERPKGSFSTLEIQRTEQGDSAMYLCSSSLGTGPYEQYFGPGTRLTVT.

The chain recombines TRBV11-2 with TRBJ2-5, with TRBD2 identical over 7 bases. The CDR3 spans 16 residues. Germline V lookup: CDR1 SGHAT, CDR2 FQNNGV. Unmatched junction bases numbered 9, after V lost 4 bases and J lost 1 base. CDR3 in amino acids: CASSSVRGDSQETQYF. The CDR3, as DNA: TGTGCCAGCAGCTCGGTTCGGGGGGATAGCCAAGAGACCCAGTACTTC.

V usage is TRBV9 and J usage is TRBJ2-7; TRBD1 matches 7 bases. The CDR3 is 15 amino acids. Germline V lookup: CDR1 SGDLS, CDR2 YYNGEE. The V segment lost 0 bases and the J segment 2 bases; nucleotides outside the gene matches: 5. The CDR3 sequence is CASSVGGQKPYEQYF. CDR3 nucleotides: TGTGCCAGCAGCGTAGGGGGACAGAAGCCCTACGAGCAGTACTTC.

This clone was found once. V and J are TRBV9 and TRBJ2-2; no firm D call. CDR1 is SGDLS, CDR2 YYNGEE, per germline. The CDR3 contains 14 residues. V lost 3 bases and J lost 1, with 7 bases in between. CDR3 DNA sequence: TGTGCCAGCAGCGGTCGACAGAACACCGGGGAGCTGTTTTTT. Residues: CASSGRQNTGELFF.

This clone appeared a single time. The genes are TRBV10-3 and TRBJ2-3, with 7 bases that match TRBD1. The CDR3 loop spans 15 amino acids. Germline CDR1 ENHRY, CDR2 SYGVKD. Losses at the gene ends were 4 bases for V and 4 bases for J; bases not matched to a gene: 8. The CDR3 is CAISAGTVFSDTQYF. The CDR3 bases are TGTGCCATCAGTGCCGGGACAGTTTTTTCAGATACGCAGTATTTT.

V and J are TRBV19 and TRBJ2-1; 7 bases match TRBD2. V shed 1 base, J shed 6 bases, and the junction held 6 bases outside the gene matches. The CDR3 runs 15 residues. Per germline, CDR1 LNHDA and CDR2 SQIVND (reference sequence). CDR3 DNA sequence: TGTGCCAGTAGTATAGGACTAGCAGCCCTCAATGAGCAGTTCTTC. Protein product: CASSIGLAALNEQFF.

The chain links TRBV4-2 to TRBJ2-7; the match to TRBD2 covers 10 bases. CDR3 length equals 16 residues. Germline CDR1 LGHNA, CDR2 YNFKEQ. V gave up 0 bases and J gave up 2 bases; unmatched junction bases: 4. This CDR3 reads CASSQEVLAGAYEQYF. The CDR3 nucleotides read TGTGCCAGCAGCCAAGAGGTCCTAGCGGGAGCCTACGAGCAGTACTTC.

The chain recombines TRBV11-2 with TRBJ1-6; perhaps TRBD1 as D (6 bases). Germline assignment: CDR1 SGHAT and CDR2 FQNNGV. The CDR3 contains 17 residues. Trimming pared 5 bases from V and 5 bases from J, leaving 19 bases between. The CDR3 region has the DNA TGTGCCAGCAGCCCGTCCCTGGACAGCGTGAATAATTCACCCCTCCACTTT. It codes for CASSPSLDSVNNSPLHF.

V and J are TRBV27 and TRBJ1-2, with unresolved D. The CDR3 has 15 residues. Trimming pared 5 bases from V and 7 bases from J, leaving 20 bases between. Germline CDR1 reads MNHEY; CDR2 reads SMNVEV (reference sequence). For the CDR3, the DNA is TGTGCCAGCAGTGCCATCAAAGCTCGGGTGGGTGGCTACACCTTC. Translation gives CASSAIKARVGGYTF.

The chain carries TRBV18 and TRBJ2-5; 7 nucleotides agree with TRBD1. The J call could be wrong; TRBJ2-7 is a better fit for the DNA end. This CDR3 spans 16 amino acids. The germline V gene encodes CDR1 KGHSH and CDR2 LQKENI. Written as DNA, the CDR3 is TGTGCCAGCTCACAGGCCGGGACAGTGCGTTCCTACGAGCAGTACTTC. Translating it yields CASSQAGTVRSYEQYF.

The chain recombines TRBV7-8 with TRBJ2-7, with D possibly matching TRBD1 (5 bases). Trimming removed 5 bases from V and 2 bases from J, with 10 bases in between. The CDR3 has 13 residues. Germline CDR1 reads SGHVS; CDR2 reads FQNEAQ. In DNA, the CDR3 is TGTGCCAGCAGCGTGGACACGGCCTACGAGCAGTACTTC. Translation gives CASSVDTAYEQYF.

V and J are TRBV2 and TRBJ2-3; TRBD2 matches at 10 bases. Germline values: CDR1 SNHLY, CDR2 FYNNEI. The CDR3 has 16 amino acids. With 5 bases clipped from V and 6 bases from J, the junction kept 11 bases outside the gene matches. CDR3 sequence reads: CASSPIAGGYTDTQYF. CDR3 in DNA: TGTGCCAGCAGTCCCATAGCGGGGGGCTATACCGATACGCAGTATTTT.

The J gene is TRBJ2-3, the V gene TRBV11-3; D perhaps matches TRBD2 (6 bases). The CDR3 length is 14 residues. Trimming stripped 3 bases from V and 0 bases from J, with 7 bases between. Germline V lookup: CDR1 SGHNT, CDR2 YENEEA. The CDR3 spells CASSLGRSTDTQYF. In nucleotides, the CDR3 is TGTGCCAGCAGCTTGGGGAGGAGCACAGATACGCAGTATTTT.

The rearrangement links TRBV11-2 to TRBJ2-3; D unclear. Per the germline V gene, CDR1 is SGHAT and CDR2 is FQNNGV. The V and J ends lost 5 bases and 4 bases respectively, with 13 bases between them. CDR3 length equals 14 residues. CDR3 DNA: TGTGCCAGCAGCCAAAACCTAGTAGCAGATACGCAGTATTTT. This codes for CASSQNLVADTQYF.

This clone was found many times. The chain has TRBV11-2 and TRBJ2-1; 7 nucleotides match TRBD2. The CDR3 consists of 15 residues. V lost 3 bases and J lost 7; bases outside the gene matches: 9. The germline CDR1 and CDR2 sequences are SGHAT and FQNNGV. The DNA of the CDR3 is TGTGCCAGCAGCTTGGGGAGGGAACATGTTAATGAGCAGTTCTTC. This codes for CASSLGREHVNEQFF. The complete variable domain, with remaining parts taken from reference TRBV11-2 and TRBJ2-1, reads EAGVAQSPRYKIIEKRQSVAFWCNPISGHATLYWYQQILGQGPKLLIQFQNNGVVDDSQLPKDRFSAERLKGVDSTLKIQPAKLEDSAVYLCASSLGREHVNEQFFGPGTRLTVL.

The chain combines TRBV7-9 with TRBJ1-1; 10 nucleotides line up with TRBD1. Germline CDR1 reads SEHNR; CDR2 reads FQNEAQ (reference sequence). V lost 5 bases to trimming and J lost 2 bases; unmatched junction nucleotides: 5. The CDR3 covers 15 residues. In DNA form, the CDR3 reads TGTGCCAGCAGCCACCGACAGGGGGCTAACACTGAAGCTTTCTTT. It specifies CASSHRQGANTEAFF.

This clone was picked up a small number of times. The chain is built from TRBV7-3 and TRBJ1-1; TRBD1 is a possible D gene (6 bases). CDR3 length: 13 amino acids. The germline gives CDR1 SGHTA, CDR2 FQGTGA. V lost 4 bases to trimming and J lost 4 bases, with 10 bases between them. The CDR3 here is CASSSSGVTEAFF. The CDR3 DNA follows: TGTGCCAGCAGCTCGTCAGGGGTCACTGAAGCTTTCTTT.

The chain joins TRBV5-4 to TRBJ1-1; 8 nucleotides align to TRBD1. From germline, CDR1 is SGHNT and CDR2 YYREEE (reference sequence). V lost 4 bases, J lost 8 bases, and 7 bases stayed unmatched. The CDR3 sequence is 13 residues long. The CDR3 loop is CASSAGQALEAFF. The CDR3 coding sequence is TGTGCCAGCAGCGCGGGACAGGCCCTGGAAGCTTTCTTT.

The chain recombines TRBV28 with TRBJ2-7; TRBD2 matches 7 bases. V lost 2 bases, J lost 3 bases, and 10 bases stayed unmatched. There are 16 residues in the CDR3. Germline V gene sequence: CDR1 MDHEN, CDR2 SYDVKM. The CDR3 is CASSLRGGGGRYEQYF. The CDR3 nucleotides read TGTGCCAGCAGTTTAAGAGGTGGGGGGGGTCGCTACGAGCAGTACTTC.

The V gene is TRBV7-2, the J gene TRBJ1-2; D is undetermined. With 0 bases removed from V and 8 bases from J, the gap between germline ends came to 7 bases. Per the germline V gene, CDR1 is SGHTA and CDR2 is FQGNSA. This CDR3 is 12 amino acids long. The CDR3 bases are TGTGCCAGCAGCTTAGCGCGAGTCGGCTACACCTTC. This gives the protein CASSLARVGYTF.

Only one count was recorded for this clone. The germline gene is not matched at one end of the junction; a read error may be the cause. Additional DNA sequences in this sample encode the identical CDR3. The chain links TRBV5-1 to TRBJ2-7, with 7 bases fitting TRBD1. Germline V gene lookup returns CDR1 SGHRS and CDR2 YFSETQ. This CDR3 region has 14 residues. The DNA for the CDR3 is TGCGCCAGCAGCCGGACAGGAGGCTCCCACGAGCAGTACTTC. Amino acid sequence: CASSRTGGSHEQYF.

The V gene is TRBV5-4, the J gene TRBJ1-1, with TRBD1 as a possible D gene (6 bases). V was trimmed by 2 bases and J by 5 bases, leaving 7 bases between them. CDR1 SGHNT and CDR2 YYREEE come from the germline V gene (reference sequence). This CDR3 comprises 12 residues. The CDR3 nucleotides are TGTGCCAGCAGCTTTGGACAGACTGAAGCTTTCTTT. This encodes CASSFGQTEAFF. Full variable domain (missing parts from reference TRBV5-4 and TRBJ1-1): ETGVTQSPTHLIKTRGQQVTLRCSSQSGHNTVSWYQQALGQGPQFIFQYYREEENGRGNFPPRFSGLQFPNYSSELNVNALELDDSALYLCASSFGQTEAFFGQGTRLTVV.

This clone appeared a few times. The chain couples TRBV6-4 to TRBJ2-3; 8 nucleotides match TRBD1. The V and J ends lost 6 bases and 0 bases, in that order; junction bases with no gene match: 2. Germline V gene lookup returns CDR1 MRHNA and CDR2 SNTAGT. This CDR3 contains 14 residues. The DNA for the CDR3 is TGTGCCAGCAGCCAGGGGGCCAGCACAGATACGCAGTATTTT. Residues: CASSQGASTDTQYF.

This clone has just one count. The chain couples TRBV5-1 to TRBJ1-2; weak D call: TRBD1 (6 bases). Germline-derived CDR1 and CDR2 are SGHRS and YFSETQ. The CDR3 loop spans 15 amino acids. Trimming removed 5 bases at V and 2 bases at J, with 16 bases between. Here the CDR3 DNA reads TGCGCCAGCAGTCGTCGAAGGGGGTCAAACTATGGCTACACCTTC. It specifies CASSRRRGSNYGYTF.